This T cell receptor beta chain was recorded in a study of cytomegalovirus exposure and HLA in healthy donors. Vbeta (60) and Jbeta (13) primers were used in the PCR. Per the original data handling: The count from a later analysis was roughly 80 million unique TCR beta chains, roughly 11 million of them shared. The assay was immunoSEQ multiplex PCR, and TCRdb's table has in-frame clones only and misses some. That table supplies the V and J calls and clone size; D and trimming were determined from the DNA. This sample yields about 140,000 clones, of which roughly 80% are seen a single time; around 11% belongs to the top ten. Germline V gene lookup returns CDR1 SGHDN and CDR2 FVKESK. V lost 4 bases to trimming and J lost 9 bases; unmatched junction nucleotides: 14. The CDR3 runs to 17 residues. Study-level findings and limits: In an earlier analysis, about 90% or about 30%: the productive usage of most TCR beta V segments. Later analysis indicated greater clonal expansion among HLA-associated TCR beta chains than among equally common other chains.

Concerning this clone itself: Its antigen is still unknown.

This chain joins TRBV14 and TRBJ2-1; 11 positions match TRBD2. The receptor's source is a man between 18 and 35 years old in good health and CMV-seropositive. The sequencing input was PBMCs. The CDR3 is CASSPDIRLAGSREQFF. The DNA of the CDR3 is TGTGCCAGCAGCCCCGATATAAGACTAGCGGGGTCCCGTGAGCAGTTCTTC. The whole variable domain, remainder taken from reference TRBV14 and TRBJ2-1, is EAGVTQFPSHSVIEKGQTVTLRCDPISGHDNLYWYRRVMGKEIKFLLHFVKESKQDESGMPNNRFLAERTGGTYSTLKVQPAELEDSGVYFCASSPDIRLAGSREQFFGPGTRLTVL.